A single sample gave rise to the 4 T cell receptor beta chains below, sequenced in a study of T cells after yellow fever vaccination. TCRdb recomputed calls from the 5' RACE reads with MiXCR, one row per CDR3 protein. The table records about 50,000 distinct CDR3 sequences, about 7.4% of them present only once. The sequencing here drew on CD8+ T cells sorted from PBMCs, taken less than 18 days after the first yellow fever vaccination. The receptors stem from a man aged 18 to 29 who received the YFV17D yellow fever vaccine.

This clonotype showed up many times. The CDR3 loop reads CASRPGDSYEQYF. The CDR3 nucleotides read TGCGCCAGCAGGCCTGGGGACTCCTACGAGCAGTACTTC. The V call is TRBV10-2, the J call TRBJ2-7; D uncertain. V dropped 6 bases and J dropped 0 bases, with 9 bases sitting between them. Germline V gene lookup returns CDR1 WSHSY and CDR2 SAAADI. CDR3 length: 13 residues.

This clonotype was found many times. The CDR3 spells CASSLGTSGLYNEQFF. The CDR3 nucleotides are TGCGCCAGCAGCTTGGGCACTAGCGGGTTGTACAATGAGCAGTTCTTC. The chain has TRBV5-1 and TRBJ2-1, with 9 nucleotides matching TRBD2. With V trimmed by 0 bases and J by 4 bases, 5 bases remained unmatched. Germline CDR1 reads SGHRS; CDR2 reads YFSETQ. The CDR3 spans 16 residues. Drawing the rest from reference TRBV5-1 and TRBJ2-1, the complete variable domain is KAGVTQTPRYLIKTRGQQVTLSCSPISGHRSVSWYQQTPGQGLQFLFEYFSETQRNKGNFPGRFSGRQFSNSRSEMNVSTLELGDSALYLCASSLGTSGLYNEQFFGPGTRLTVL.

This clonotype occurred many times. This chain uses TRBV5-1 with TRBJ1-5; 9 bases agree with TRBD1. With 4 bases clipped from V and 8 bases from J, the junction kept 10 bases outside the gene matches. This CDR3 has 15 amino acids. CDR1 is SGHRS and CDR2 is YFSETQ in the germline V gene. This CDR3 reads CASSAGQGTGEPQHF. CDR3 bases: TGCGCCAGCAGCGCGGGACAGGGCACGGGGGAGCCCCAGCATTTT.

This clonotype was counted at least ten times. The chain is built from TRBV6-1 and TRBJ1-1; D is undetermined. V was trimmed by 5 bases and J by 0 bases, leaving 13 bases between them. CDR3 length equals 15 residues. Germline loops: CDR1 MNHNS, CDR2 SASEGT. CDR3 DNA sequence: TGTGCCAGCAGTCCCGCGAGGAGGGTGAACACTGAAGCTTTCTTT. It translates to CASSPARRVNTEAFF.